This entry lists 24 T cell receptor beta chains sequenced from one sample in a study of cytomegalovirus exposure and HLA in healthy donors. PCR used 60 Vbeta primers and 13 Jbeta primers. The protocol was immunoSEQ multiplex PCR, while the TCRdb copy is restricted to in-frame clones and leaves out a portion. The table gives tens of thousands of clones; the top ten clones make up 2.7% of it. The source material was PBMCs. Receptors originate from a man aged 40-55 years in good health and CMV-seronegative.

This sequence joins TRBV7-9 and TRBJ1-3; tentative D call: TRBD1 (6 bases). Germline CDR1 reads SEHNR; CDR2 reads FQNEAQ (reference sequence). The CDR3 spans 14 residues. The V end was cut by 2 bases, the J end by 4 bases, with 9 bases between. CDR3 amino acids: CASSLSGEGNTIYF. CDR3 DNA: TGTGCCAGCAGCTTATCAGGGGAAGGAAACACCATATATTTT.

V is TRBV6-1 and J is TRBJ1-1, with TRBD1 matching over 10 bases. V was clipped by 8 bases and J by 4 bases; unmatched bases: 7. CDR1 is MNHNS, CDR2 SASEGT, per germline. This CDR3 region has 14 residues. CDR3 sequence reads: CASDRGQGITEAFF. The CDR3 coding sequence is TGTGCCAGCGATAGGGGACAGGGGATCACTGAAGCTTTCTTT.

This chain uses TRBV6-4 with TRBJ1-6, with 8 positions matching TRBD1. The J segment lost 9 bases and the V segment lost 4 bases, leaving 2 bases of the junction unmatched. Per germline, CDR1 MRHNA and CDR2 SNTAGT. CDR3 length equals 13 residues. CDR3 coding DNA: TGTGCCAGCAGTGGGACAGGGACTTCACCCCTCCACTTT. It codes for CASSGTGTSPLHF.

The genes are TRBV9 and TRBJ2-7, with 7 bases lining up with TRBD2. Germline V gene sequence: CDR1 SGDLS, CDR2 YYNGEE. The CDR3 extends over 14 amino acids. V shed 0 bases, J shed 5 bases, and the junction held 5 bases outside the gene matches. The chain's CDR3 is CASSVETSLDEQYF. In nucleotides, the CDR3 is TGTGCCAGCAGCGTAGAGACTAGCTTGGACGAGCAGTACTTC.

The rearrangement links TRBV9 to TRBJ2-6, with TRBD2 matching over 9 bases. V lost 4 bases, J lost 4 bases, and 18 bases stayed unmatched. The length of the CDR3 is 20 residues. The V gene's germline CDR1 is SGDLS and CDR2 YYNGEE. CDR3 coding DNA: TGTGCCAGCAGCTCCTGGACTAGCGTCCTCGCCAGGGGAGGGGCCAACGTCCTGACTTTC. It encodes CASSSWTSVLARGGANVLTF.

The gene calls are TRBV7-2 and TRBJ2-7; D call uncertain. V dropped 2 bases and J dropped 3 bases, with 11 bases sitting between them. CDR1 and CDR2 from the germline V gene are SGHTA and FQGNSA. The CDR3 length is 14 residues. CDR3 DNA sequence: TGTGCCAGCAGCTTAACCCAGGCCCTCTACGAGCAGTACTTC. The encoded protein is CASSLTQALYEQYF.

The chain recombines TRBV11-2 with TRBJ1-4; D uncertain. Germline V CDR1 and CDR2: SGHAT, FQNNGV. The CDR3 totals 13 residues. The V end was cut by 2 bases, the J end by 10 bases, with 11 bases between. CDR3 in amino acids: CASSLNGMGKLFF. As DNA, the CDR3 is TGTGCCAGCAGCTTAAACGGGATGGGAAAACTGTTTTTT.

V is TRBV18 and J is TRBJ1-1; 7 nucleotides align to TRBD1. The J segment lost 5 bases and the V segment lost 3 bases, leaving 6 bases of the junction unmatched. Germline assignment: CDR1 KGHSH and CDR2 LQKENI. The CDR3 has 14 amino acids. The CDR3 DNA reads as TGTGCCAGCTCACCCACCCCGACAGGGACTGAAGCTTTCTTT. This sequence encodes CASSPTPTGTEAFF.

V usage is TRBV18 and J usage is TRBJ2-1; 7 nucleotides line up with TRBD1. Germline values: CDR1 KGHSH, CDR2 LQKENI. The CDR3 is made up of 17 amino acids. The V gene end was trimmed by 2 bases and the J gene end by 6 bases; junction bases not matched to a gene: 13. The chain's CDR3 is CASSPGFPGQIVNEQFF. CDR3 nucleotide sequence: TGTGCCAGCTCACCAGGTTTCCCGGGACAGATTGTCAATGAGCAGTTCTTC.

The chain uses TRBV19 and TRBJ1-1; tentatively, D is TRBD1 (5 bases). There are 12 residues in the CDR3. Germline V gene lookup returns CDR1 LNHDA and CDR2 SQIVND (reference sequence). The V and J ends lost 5 bases and 6 bases respectively, with 10 bases between them. The CDR3, as DNA: TGTGCCAGTAGTTCCCGGGACTCTGAAGCTTTCTTT. This encodes CASSSRDSEAFF.

Note on this clone: The sample carries other DNA sequences with the same CDR3. The chain's CDR3 is CASSLANQPQHF. The CDR3 DNA follows: TGTGCCAGCAGTTTGGCAAATCAGCCCCAGCATTTT. V gene TRBV28 combines with J gene TRBJ1-5; unclear D gene. Trimming removed 3 bases at V and 4 bases at J, with 4 bases between. The CDR3 runs to 12 residues. In germline, CDR1 is MDHEN, CDR2 SYDVKM.

The CDR3 loop is CASTKRYSYNSPLHF. CDR3 coding DNA: TGTGCCAGTACTAAAAGATACTCCTATAATTCACCCCTCCACTTT. The rearrangement uses TRBV19 and TRBJ1-6; D not certain. The CDR3 covers 15 residues. V was trimmed by 7 bases and J by 0 bases, leaving 10 bases between them. From germline, CDR1 is LNHDA and CDR2 SQIVND (reference sequence).

The genes are TRBV2 and TRBJ1-1; D perhaps matches TRBD1 (6 bases). Germline V CDR1 and CDR2: SNHLY, FYNNEI. Trimming cost V 6 bases and J 2 bases, with 16 bases left between them. The length of the CDR3 is 15 residues. DNA of the CDR3: TGTGCCAGCAGCCGAACGAGGACAGCTAACACTGAAGCTTTCTTT. Translating it yields CASSRTRTANTEAFF.

The rearrangement uses TRBV29-1 and TRBJ1-2; D is undetermined. The germline CDR1 and CDR2 sequences are SQVTM and ANQGSEA. Between the trimmed V and J ends, which lost 7 bases and 1 base, there was a span of 13 bases. The CDR3 has 13 amino acids. DNA of the CDR3: TGCAGCGGCGGGCCGAACCATAACTATGGCTACACCTTC. This encodes CSGGPNHNYGYTF.

This chain uses TRBV5-1 with TRBJ2-3, with 7 bases identical to TRBD1. The CDR3 is 16 residues long. Germline CDR1 is SGHRS and CDR2 is YFSETQ. V shed 4 bases, J shed 3 bases, and the junction held 11 bases outside the gene matches. DNA of the CDR3: TGCGCCAGCAGCGAGGAGACAGGGTTTAGGACAGATACGCAGTATTTT. Protein: CASSEETGFRTDTQYF.

The genes are TRBV2 and TRBJ1-2; D is perhaps TRBD1 (5 bases). V dropped 1 base and J dropped 8 bases, with 14 bases sitting between them. The CDR3 has 14 residues. Germline CDR1 SNHLY, CDR2 FYNNEI. In DNA, the CDR3 is TGTGCCAGCAGTGAAGTTCAGTGGGGCGTGGGCTACACCTTC. Protein: CASSEVQWGVGYTF.

The V and J genes are TRBV19 and TRBJ1-2; 10 nucleotides agree with TRBD1. There are 15 residues in the CDR3. The V segment lost 6 bases and the J segment 2 bases; nucleotides outside the gene matches: 6. CDR1 LNHDA and CDR2 SQIVND come from the germline V gene (reference sequence). CDR3 amino acids: CASRDSGQGNYGYTF. CDR3 nucleotides: TGTGCCAGTAGGGATTCGGGACAGGGGAACTATGGCTACACCTTC.

The rearrangement joins TRBV6-5 to TRBJ2-2; D is unclear. The V and J ends lost 2 bases and 1 base respectively, with 5 bases between them. The CDR3 extends over 14 amino acids. Germline lookup yields CDR1 MNHEY and CDR2 SVGAGI. CDR3 loop: CASSYSLNTGELFF. DNA for the CDR3: TGTGCCAGCAGTTACAGCCTGAACACCGGGGAGCTGTTTTTT.

The V and J genes are TRBV7-9 and TRBJ2-1, with D perhaps matching TRBD1 (6 bases). Germline CDR1 is SEHNR and CDR2 is FQNEAQ (reference sequence). The CDR3 consists of 15 residues. The V end lost 5 bases, the J end lost 2 bases, and 13 bases lay between the germline ends. The CDR3 DNA is TGTGCCAGCAGCCCGGACAGTTACGCCTACAATGAGCAGTTCTTC. Amino acid sequence: CASSPDSYAYNEQFF. The complete variable domain, with remaining parts taken from reference TRBV7-9 and TRBJ2-1, reads DTGVSQNPRHKITKRGQNVTFRCDPISEHNRLYWYRQTLGQGPEFLTYFQNEAQLEKSRLLSDRFSAERPKGSFSTLEIQRTEQGDSAMYLCASSPDSYAYNEQFFGPGTRLTVL.

This chain joins TRBV27 and TRBJ1-1; D might be TRBD1 (5 bases). The CDR3 has 17 amino acids. Germline V gene sequence: CDR1 MNHEY, CDR2 SMNVEV (reference sequence). The V and J ends lost 2 bases and 5 bases respectively, with 21 bases between them. DNA of the CDR3: TGTGCCAGCAGTTTAACGCCCCGCGGGGGGATAAGAACTGAAGCTTTCTTT. Protein: CASSLTPRGGIRTEAFF.

The chain recombines TRBV5-1 with TRBJ2-1; 9 positions match TRBD1. The CDR3 totals 15 residues. The germline CDR1 and CDR2 sequences are SGHRS and YFSETQ. Unmatched junction bases numbered 5, after V lost 3 bases and J lost 4 bases. CDR3 protein: CASSSRQGVYNEQFF. The CDR3 coding sequence is TGCGCCAGCAGCTCTAGACAGGGGGTTTACAATGAGCAGTTCTTC. Using reference TRBV5-1 and TRBJ2-1 for the parts outside the CDR3, the full variable domain is KAGVTQTPRYLIKTRGQQVTLSCSPISGHRSVSWYQQTPGQGLQFLFEYFSETQRNKGNFPGRFSGRQFSNSRSEMNVSTLELGDSALYLCASSSRQGVYNEQFFGPGTRLTVL.

This chain links TRBV29-1 with TRBJ1-3, with 7 bases aligning to TRBD1. The germline V gene has CDR1 SQVTM and CDR2 ANQGSEA. The V gene end was trimmed by 6 bases and the J gene end by 2 bases; junction bases not matched to a gene: 7. The CDR3 covers 14 residues. The CDR3: CSVGDRAAGNTIYF. The CDR3 DNA is TGCAGCGTCGGAGACAGGGCGGCTGGAAACACCATATATTTT. The full variable domain, completed using reference TRBV29-1 and TRBJ1-3, is SAVISQKPSRDICQRGTSLTIQCQVDSQVTMMFWYRQQPGQSLTLIATANQGSEATYESGFVIDKFPISRPNLTFSTLTVSNMSPEDSSIYLCSVGDRAAGNTIYFGEGSWLTVV.

In DNA, the CDR3 is TGTGCCAGCAGTGACGGACAGGGGGATGAAAAACTGTTTTTT. Encoded protein: CASSDGQGDEKLFF. The chain is built from TRBV6-1 and TRBJ1-4; 10 positions agree with TRBD1. J was trimmed by 6 bases and V by 3 bases; bases with no gene match: 1. This CDR3 comprises 14 residues. CDR1 and CDR2 from the germline V gene are MNHNS and SASEGT.

By frequency, this clone registers medium-sized (0.01 to 0.1%). J is TRBJ2-7 and V is TRBV7-3; 7 bases match TRBD1. CDR1 is SGHTA, CDR2 FQGTGA, per germline. The ends lost 5 bases at V and 7 bases at J; junction bases unmatched: 8. This CDR3 contains 13 residues. The DNA of the CDR3 is TGTGCCAGCAGCACCGGGACAGCTACTGAGCAGTACTTC. This translates into CASSTGTATEQYF. Combining the CDR3 with reference TRBV7-3 and TRBJ2-7 gives the whole variable domain GAGVSQTPSNKVTEKGKYVELRCDPISGHTALYWYRQSLGQGPEFLIYFQGTGAADDSGLPNDRFFAVRPEGSVSTLKIQRTERGDSAVYLCASSTGTATEQYFGPGTRLTVT.